This T cell receptor (beta chain) was sequenced in a study of Graves' ophthalmopathy and Graves' hyperthyroidism. The germline V gene has CDR1 MNHNS and CDR2 SASEGT. The CDR3 covers 9 residues. V was shortened by 8 bases and J by 6 bases, with 5 bases between the two germline ends. There are many counts of this clonotype. Amplification targeted the TCR beta CDR3 regions, with RNA transcripts as the source material. Second-round multiplex PCR came after first-round RT-PCR with HTBI primers. TCRdb analysed the multiplex PCR reads with MiXCR anew, one entry per CDR3 protein. Of hundreds of thousands of distinct CDR3 sequences in the sample, roughly 20% were seen once.

What was sequenced was peripheral blood. V gene TRBV6-1 combines with J gene TRBJ2-7; no definite D call. The sequence was collected from a woman younger than 30 with stable Graves' hyperthyroidism. Some clones in this sample may be carry-over from other donors' samples. The CDR3 coding sequence is TGTGCCAGCCCCCCCGAGCAGTACTTC. It translates to CASPPEQYF.